These T cell receptor beta chains were read from a single sample in a study of regulatory T cells in long-lasting Graves disease. A single record per CDR3 protein comes from TCRdb applying MiXCR to the multiplex PCR reads. In the table there are 350,000 to 500,000 distinct CDR3 sequences, about 21% of which are singletons. The starting material was peripheral blood mononuclear cells (PBMCs), obtained when the disease was refractory, from a patient treated with antithyroid drugs. The receptors originated from a female donor with Graves disease. Each CDR3 is given without its conserved first and last residue.

j_call v_call cdr3_aa
TRBJ2-5 TRBV29-1 SGRQETQY
TRBJ1-1 TRBV19 ASTPGRTNTEAF
TRBJ2-7 TRBV9 ASSPYRAGPYEQY
TRBJ2-2 TRBV2 ASSGDTGELF
TRBJ1-2 TRBV12-3/TRBV12-4 ASSLSGQGRGYT
TRBJ1-5 TRBV19 ASSTDRGRNQPQH
TRBJ2-5 TRBV11-2 ASSRGADSAETQY
TRBJ1-1 TRBV28 ASSKITGGGNTEAF
TRBJ2-1 TRBV10-3 AISELAGGYNEQF
TRBJ2-1 TRBV28 ASSSGTIGSDEQF
TRBJ2-3 TRBV3-1 ASSHPGQGTDTQY
TRBJ2-7 TRBV28 AKVTVKEQY
TRBJ2-7 TRBV3-1 VSTSGTGSYEQY
TRBJ2-7 TRBV28 ASRTTGQQY
TRBJ2-7 TRBV28 ASSLEGAGRSEQY
TRBJ1-1 TRBV28 ASTLSGHQLMNTEAF
TRBJ2-5 TRBV11-2 ASSFPGSAETQY
TRBJ2-7 TRBV7-2 ASSPRGKQY
TRBJ2-5 TRBV7-2 ASSQGGNQETQY
TRBJ2-7 TRBV7-4 ASNADCRDRVQTRDEQY
TRBJ1-5 TRBV27 ASSPAGSNQPQH
TRBJ2-1 TRBV25-1 ASSAGLAGNEQF
TRBJ2-7 TRBV28 ASSRARTGTGEQY
TRBJ2-1 TRBV12-3/TRBV12-4 ASGGRELGEQF
TRBJ2-5 TRBV20-1 SAEVPSETQY
TRBJ2-2 TRBV12-3/TRBV12-4 ASAGTDLRAGELF
TRBJ1-1 TRBV7-9 ASSFPGLSPMNTEAF
TRBJ2-7 TRBV7-9 ASSARDGVYEQY
TRBJ1-4 TRBV15 ATSSPGQDEKLF
TRBJ2-3 TRBV6-1 ASTRVLGSDTQY
TRBJ2-2 TRBV15 ATSRDSRGHGVGELF
TRBJ2-1 TRBV2 ASSGGPPYNEQF
TRBJ1-2 TRBV5-6 ASILRQGGNYGYT
TRBJ2-7 TRBV7-8 ASSLEVGIGDEQY
TRBJ2-7 TRBV10-3 AISRTGADYEQY
TRBJ2-3 TRBV7-3 ASSKGRTGGDTQY
TRBJ1-2 TRBV2 ASSGEGRAVRGYT
TRBJ2-2 TRBV5-1 ASSARDRGNTGELF
TRBJ1-1 TRBV5-1 ASGSGDRAGTEAF
TRBJ2-4 TRBV16 ASSQGRLAKNIQY
TRBJ2-1 TRBV18 ASSPPASGANEQF
TRBJ1-4 TRBV28 ASSFGGPTNEKLF
TRBJ1-5 TRBV9 ASSVGDRANQPQH
TRBJ1-2 TRBV4-1 ASSQDLTDFDYGYT
TRBJ2-2 TRBV7-9 ASTSFEGTGELF